In its sample, the clone carrying this T cell receptor beta chain was seen a few times. Amplification used 60 Vbeta primers and 13 Jbeta primers. Assay: immunoSEQ multiplex PCR; the TCRdb copy retains only in-frame clones and omits some. The repertoire consists of about 160,000 clones, with over 80% occurring once and the leading ten covering under 2%. The data stem from a study of cytomegalovirus exposure and HLA in healthy donors. Trimming cost V 2 bases and J 4 bases, with 11 bases left between them. The CDR3 extends over 14 amino acids. The germline CDR1 and CDR2 sequences are MNHNS and SASEGT. Source material: PBMCs. The chain is built from TRBV6-1 and TRBJ1-1; D gene unclear. The receptor's source is a woman between 18 and 29 years old in good health and CMV-seronegative. The CDR3 region has the DNA TGTGCCAGCAGTGAACTGTCGGGGAGCACTGAAGCTTTCTTT. Protein sequence: CASSELSGSTEAFF.